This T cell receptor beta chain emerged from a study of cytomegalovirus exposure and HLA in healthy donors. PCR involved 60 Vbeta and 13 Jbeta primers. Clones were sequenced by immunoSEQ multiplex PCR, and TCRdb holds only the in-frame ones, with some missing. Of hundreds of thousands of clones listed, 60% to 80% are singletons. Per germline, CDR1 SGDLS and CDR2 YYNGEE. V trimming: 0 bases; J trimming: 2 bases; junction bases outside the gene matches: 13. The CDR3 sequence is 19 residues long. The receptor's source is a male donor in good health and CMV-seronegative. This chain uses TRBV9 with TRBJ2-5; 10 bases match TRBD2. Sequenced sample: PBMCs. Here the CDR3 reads CASSVAGGSSAGGQETQYF. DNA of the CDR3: TGTGCCAGCAGCGTAGCAGGGGGATCTTCAGCGGGAGGGCAAGAGACCCAGTACTTC.